The next 5 T cell receptor beta chains were all read from a single sample in a study of blood T cells in healthy people across ages. It was with a sample-barcoded 5' primer and a J-beta primer mix that a second PCR of roughly 7 to 11 cycles was run. Each CDR3 protein is one row after TCRdb ran MiXCR on the 5' RACE reads. The data show under 850,000 distinct CDR3 sequences, around 36% seen once. The sample consisted of blood. The receptors derive from a man aged 18-30 years in good health.

The V and J genes are TRBV5-6 and TRBJ2-1, with TRBD1 matching 8 bases. CDR1 and CDR2 (germline): SGHDT, YYEEEE. Trimming cost V 3 bases and J 2 bases; bases outside gene matches: 7. This CDR3 is built from 16 residues. In DNA form, the CDR3 reads TGTGCCAGCAGCTCCTGGGACAGGCTAACCTACAATGAGCAGTTCTTC. Translating gives CASSSWDRLTYNEQFF.

This clonotype was counted ten times or more. The rearrangement joins TRBV12-3 or TRBV12-4 to TRBJ1-2, with 10 bases matching TRBD1. The CDR3 covers 15 residues. Trimming cost V 3 bases and J 2 bases; bases outside gene matches: 3. CDR3 DNA: TGTGCCAGCAGTTTCTTGACAGGGGGCAACTATGGCTACACCTTC. Translated, it gives CASSFLTGGNYGYTF.

This clonotype was observed a few times. The V call is TRBV19, the J call TRBJ1-2; D not certain. The germline V gene has CDR1 LNHDA and CDR2 SQIVND (reference sequence). The CDR3 consists of 13 residues. The V gene lost 3 bases and the J gene lost 5 bases, with 10 bases spanning the gap. The CDR3 DNA reads as TGTGCCAGTAGTATCGGGCCCGTTTATGGCTACACCTTC. Translating gives CASSIGPVYGYTF.

DNA for the CDR3: TGTGCCAGTAGTACCCAGCGGGGCTCTGAGACCCAGTACTTC. As protein: CASSTQRGSETQYF. The chain recombines TRBV19 with TRBJ2-5; 7 bases align to TRBD2. The CDR3 runs to 14 residues. J gave up 5 bases and V 4 bases, and 7 bases lay outside the gene matches. CDR1 is LNHDA, CDR2 SQIVND, per germline (reference sequence). Complete variable domain (other parts from reference TRBV19 and TRBJ2-5): DGGITQSPKYLFRKEGQNVTLSCEQNLNHDAMYWYRQDPGQGLRLIYYSQIVNDFQKGDIAEGYSVSREKKESFPLTVTSAQKNPTAFYLCASSTQRGSETQYFGPGTRLLVL.

In this sample, this clonotype turned up many times. This chain joins TRBV29-1 and TRBJ2-7; unclear D gene. Germline V gene lookup returns CDR1 SQVTM and CDR2 ANQGSEA. V lost 4 bases to trimming and J lost 0 bases, with 10 bases between them. The CDR3 length is 13 residues. Here the CDR3 DNA reads TGCAGCGTTGGCCAGCAACTCTCCTACGAGCAGTACTTC. Translating gives CSVGQQLSYEQYF.